This is a list of T cell receptor beta chains from one sample in a study of neurological immune-mediated disorders. In TCRdb, the 5' RACE reads were re-called with MiXCR into one record per CDR3 protein. Found here are about 69,000 distinct CDR3 sequences, about 4% of them singletons; the top ten hold around 1.3%. The specimen sequenced was PBMCs. The receptors stem from a man aged 25 to 40 with multiple sclerosis. The CDR3 runs from the conserved cysteine through the conserved F or W. The D gene is left open where the match is weak. A row's size may be missing; if present it is once, few, many or a size class.

many,TRBJ2-3,TRBV20-1,-,TGCAGTGCTAGAGATCTCACCCAAAAGGGTGCTACGCAGTATTTT,CSARDLTQKGATQYF
many,TRBJ2-1,TRBV20-1,TRBD2,TGCAGTGCTAGCATTTGGACTAGCGACAATGAGCAGTTCTTC,CSASIWTSDNEQFF
many,TRBJ2-2,TRBV7-9,-,TGTGCCAGCAGCCGGAAGATCCCCGCCGGGGAGCTGTTTTTT,CASSRKIPAGELFF
many,TRBJ2-1,TRBV10-3,-,TGTGCCATCAGTGAGGGGGTCAGGGGGCAGTTCTTC,CAISEGVRGQFF
many,TRBJ2-1,TRBV6-2/TRBV6-3,-,TGTGCCAGCAGAACCTTAGGGCTAGGCCACAATGAGCAGTTCTTC,CASRTLGLGHNEQFF
many,TRBJ1-1,TRBV11-3,-,TGTGCCAGCAGCGCGGGGGAAAACACTGAAGCTTTCTTT,CASSAGENTEAFF
many,TRBJ2-2,TRBV14,TRBD1,TGTGCCAGCAGCCAAGAGACAGGGGGAAACACCGGGGAGCTGTTTTTT,CASSQETGGNTGELFF
many,TRBJ2-3,TRBV5-1,TRBD1,TGCGCCAGCAGCCGGGGACAGGGGGTGACAGATACGCAGTATTTT,CASSRGQGVTDTQYF
many,TRBJ1-2,TRBV4-1,TRBD1,TGCGCCAGCAGCCAAAGGACAGGCGATGGCTACACCTTC,CASSQRTGDGYTF
many,TRBJ2-6,TRBV12-3/TRBV12-4,-,TGTGCCAGCAGCCCAGGGTTTTCAGGGGCCAACGTCCTGACTTTC,CASSPGFSGANVLTF
many,TRBJ2-2,TRBV7-6,TRBD1,TGTGCCAGCAGCAGACAGGGGTGGGACACCGGGGAGCTGTTTTTT,CASSRQGWDTGELFF
-,TRBJ2-7,TRBV10-1,-,TGCGCCAGCAGCAAACAGGCCGCCAACGAGCAGTACTTC,CASSKQAANEQYF
many,TRBJ1-1,TRBV5-1,-,TGCGCCAGCAGTTCAACGGGGGGTACTGAAGCTTTCTTT,CASSSTGGTEAFF
many,TRBJ2-5,TRBV5-1,TRBD2,TGCGCCAGCAGCTTGCTCGGCGGGGGAGAGACCCAGTACTTC,CASSLLGGGETQYF
many,TRBJ1-3,TRBV12-3/TRBV12-4,-,TGTGCCAGCGGCCGCAACTCTGGAAACACCATATATTTT,CASGRNSGNTIYF
many,TRBJ1-4,TRBV7-6,-,TGTGCCAGCAGCTTAGCTGCCGCAACTAATGAAAAACTGTTTTTT,CASSLAAATNEKLFF
many,TRBJ1-4,TRBV5-1,-,TGCGCCAGCAGCTTGGGGGTCGTACAGACAACTAATGAAAAACTGTTTTTT,CASSLGVVQTTNEKLFF
many,TRBJ1-3,TRBV4-2,-,TGTGCCAGCAGCCAAGATCTCGGGCGTGGAAACACCATATATTTT,CASSQDLGRGNTIYF
many,TRBJ2-3,TRBV7-2,TRBD2,TGTGCCAGCAGCACTAGCGGAGTCTCTAGCACAGATACGCAGTATTTT,CASSTSGVSSTDTQYF
medium-sized,TRBJ2-1,TRBV20-1,TRBD2,TGCAGTGCTGTCCGACTAGCGGGGGCCCCAAATTACAATGAGCAGTTCTTC,CSAVRLAGAPNYNEQFF
many,TRBJ1-3,TRBV11-2,-,TGTGCCAGCAGCTTAGATACCAGGACCATATATTTT,CASSLDTRTIYF
many,TRBJ2-5,TRBV10-3,-,TGTGCCATCAGTGAGAGTCGTGGGGAAGAGACCCAGTACTTC,CAISESRGEETQYF
many,TRBJ2-1,TRBV11-3,-,TGTGCCAGCAGCTTAGGGGGGTCCTACAATGAGCAGTTCTTC,CASSLGGSYNEQFF
medium-sized,TRBJ2-2,TRBV5-1,TRBD1,TGCGCCAGCAGCGACCCGGGACAGGGGGCCGTAACCGGGGAGCTGTTTTTT,CASSDPGQGAVTGELFF
many,TRBJ2-1,TRBV20-1,TRBD1,TGCAGTGCTAGAGTGGACAGGGGCTACAATGAGCAGTTCTTC,CSARVDRGYNEQFF
few,TRBJ2-7,TRBV19,-,TGTGCCAGTAGTATAATGTACGGGGGCATCTACGAGCAGTACTTC,CASSIMYGGIYEQYF
-,TRBJ2-7,TRBV5-1,-,TGCGCCAGCAGCGAGAGGTCTAGAGCCTCCTACGATCAGTACTTC,CASSERSRASYDQYF
many,TRBJ2-5,TRBV7-2,TRBD2,TGTGCCAGCAGCTGGGGTGGCGGGAGGCAAGAGACCCAGTACTTC,CASSWGGGRQETQYF
many,TRBJ2-7,TRBV20-1,TRBD2,TGCAGTGCGGGGACTAGCGGGGGCCCTAAACACTCCTACGAGCAGTACTTC,CSAGTSGGPKHSYEQYF
many,TRBJ1-6,TRBV7-9,-,TGTGCCAGCAGCCCCAGACAGCCGGAGGTCCTCCACTTT,CASSPRQPEVLHF
many,TRBJ2-1,TRBV7-9,-,TGTGCCAGCAGTTCTCAAGCAGGGAGGCAGTTCTTC,CASSSQAGRQFF
many,TRBJ2-2,TRBV9,TRBD2,TGTGCCAGCAGCACCCGGGGGGGTTACACCGGGGAGCTGTTTTTT,CASSTRGGYTGELFF
many,TRBJ2-5,TRBV9,-,TGTGCCAGCAGCGTAGCCACTCAAGAGACCCAGTACTTC,CASSVATQETQYF
many,TRBJ2-3,TRBV5-1,-,TGCGCCAGCAGCTTGGAAGGTCAGTCAGATACGCAGTATTTT,CASSLEGQSDTQYF
few,TRBJ2-7,TRBV5-5,TRBD1,TGTGCCAGCAGAATTTCACAGGGGGCTTACGAGCAGTACTTC,CASRISQGAYEQYF
many,TRBJ2-1,TRBV4-3,-,TGCGCCAGCAGCCAAGATTCGGACGGGCCCTACAATGAGCAGTTCTTC,CASSQDSDGPYNEQFF
many,TRBJ2-1,TRBV6-5,-,TGTGCCAGTAGAGGTATCCCAACAACCTACAATGAGCAGTTCTTC,CASRGIPTTYNEQFF
few,TRBJ2-7,TRBV19,-,TGTGCCAGTAGTATAGAGCAGGGGACCTACGAGCAGTACTTC,CASSIEQGTYEQYF
many,TRBJ1-3,TRBV9,-,TGTGCCAGCAGCGTAGCGACTCCTAACACCATATATTTT,CASSVATPNTIYF
many,TRBJ1-2,TRBV6-1,-,TGTGCCAGCAGTGAGGCTAGGGCTAACTATGGCTACACCTTC,CASSEARANYGYTF
many,TRBJ1-6,TRBV20-1,-,TGCAGTGCCACCAGACAGCTCCCTAATTCACCCCTCCACTTT,CSATRQLPNSPLHF
many,TRBJ2-2,TRBV7-3,TRBD2,TGTGCCAGCAGCTTTCAGGGAGGGACCGGGGAGCTGTTTTTT,CASSFQGGTGELFF
many,TRBJ1-2,TRBV20-1,TRBD1,TGCAGTGCTAGGGATTACGGACAGGGACGCTATGGCTACACCTTC,CSARDYGQGRYGYTF
-,TRBJ2-2,TRBV6-1,-,TGTGCCAGCACCATAGCAGGACGAGGTGGGGAGCTGTTTTTT,CASTIAGRGGELFF